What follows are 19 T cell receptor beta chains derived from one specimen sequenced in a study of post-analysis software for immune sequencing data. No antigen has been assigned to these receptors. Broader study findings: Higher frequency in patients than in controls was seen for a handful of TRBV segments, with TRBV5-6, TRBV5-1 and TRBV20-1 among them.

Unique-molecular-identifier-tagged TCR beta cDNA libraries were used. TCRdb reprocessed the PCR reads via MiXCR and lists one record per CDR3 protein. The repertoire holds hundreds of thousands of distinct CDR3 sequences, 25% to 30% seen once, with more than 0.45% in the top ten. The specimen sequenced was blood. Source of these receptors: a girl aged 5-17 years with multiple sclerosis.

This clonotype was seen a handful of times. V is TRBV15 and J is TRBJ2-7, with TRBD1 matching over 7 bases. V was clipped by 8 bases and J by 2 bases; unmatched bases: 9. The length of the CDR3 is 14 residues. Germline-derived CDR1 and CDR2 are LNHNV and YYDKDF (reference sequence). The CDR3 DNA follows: TGTGCCACCGGCTCCGGGACAGTCCCCTACGAGCAGTACTTC. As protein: CATGSGTVPYEQYF.

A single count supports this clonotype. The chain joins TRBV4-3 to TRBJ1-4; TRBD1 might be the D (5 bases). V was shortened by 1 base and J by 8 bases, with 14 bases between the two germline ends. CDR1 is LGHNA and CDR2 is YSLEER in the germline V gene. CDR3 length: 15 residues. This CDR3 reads CASSQVPTVWEKLFF. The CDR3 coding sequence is TGCGCCAGCAGCCAAGTTCCGACAGTTTGGGAAAAACTGTTTTTT.

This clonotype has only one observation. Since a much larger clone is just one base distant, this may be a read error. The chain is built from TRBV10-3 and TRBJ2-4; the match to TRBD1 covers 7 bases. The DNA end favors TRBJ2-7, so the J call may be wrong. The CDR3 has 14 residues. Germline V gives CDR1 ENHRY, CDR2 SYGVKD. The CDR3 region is CATSPGRDRYEQYF. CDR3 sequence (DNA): TGTGCCACCAGCCCAGGAAGGGACAGATACGAGCAGTACTTC.

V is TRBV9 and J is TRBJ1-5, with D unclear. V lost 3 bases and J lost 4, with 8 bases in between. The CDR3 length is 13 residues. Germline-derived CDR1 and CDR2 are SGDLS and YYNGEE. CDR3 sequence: CASSARPNQPQHF. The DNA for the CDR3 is TGTGCCAGCAGCGCCCGGCCAAATCAGCCCCAGCATTTT. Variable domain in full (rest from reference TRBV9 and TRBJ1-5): DSGVTQTPKHLITATGQRVTLRCSPRSGDLSVYWYQQSLDQGLQFLIQYYNGEERAKGNILERFSAQQFPDLHSELNLSSLELGDSALYFCASSARPNQPQHFGDGTRLSIL.

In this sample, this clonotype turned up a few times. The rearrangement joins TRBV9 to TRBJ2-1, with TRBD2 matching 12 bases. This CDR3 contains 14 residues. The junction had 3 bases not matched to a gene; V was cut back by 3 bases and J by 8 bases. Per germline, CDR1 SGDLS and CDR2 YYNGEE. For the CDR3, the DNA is TGTGCCAGCAGCGCCGGACTAGCGGGGCATGAGCAGTTCTTC. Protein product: CASSAGLAGHEQFF.

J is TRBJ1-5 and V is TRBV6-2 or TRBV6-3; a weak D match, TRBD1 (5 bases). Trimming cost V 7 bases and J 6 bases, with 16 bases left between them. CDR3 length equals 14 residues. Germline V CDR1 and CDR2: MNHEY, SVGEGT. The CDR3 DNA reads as TGTGCCAGCACCCTCCCCCACGGGGGTCAGCCCCAGCATTTT. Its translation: CASTLPHGGQPQHF.

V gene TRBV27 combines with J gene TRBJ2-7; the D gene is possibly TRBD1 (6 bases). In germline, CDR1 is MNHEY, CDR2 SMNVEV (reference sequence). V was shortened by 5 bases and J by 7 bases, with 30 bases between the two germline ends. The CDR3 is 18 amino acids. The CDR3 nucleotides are TGTGCCAGCAGTGGTGCCGTCACCGGGACACCCGCCGGGAATGAGCAGTACTTC. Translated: CASSGAVTGTPAGNEQYF.

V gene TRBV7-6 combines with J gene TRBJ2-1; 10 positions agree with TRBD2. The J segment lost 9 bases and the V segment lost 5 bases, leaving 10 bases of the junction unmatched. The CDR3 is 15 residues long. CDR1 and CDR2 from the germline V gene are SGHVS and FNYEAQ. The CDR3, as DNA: TGTGCCAGCAGCAGCGAAGGACTAGCGGTTATTGAGCAGTTCTTC. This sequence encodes CASSSEGLAVIEQFF.

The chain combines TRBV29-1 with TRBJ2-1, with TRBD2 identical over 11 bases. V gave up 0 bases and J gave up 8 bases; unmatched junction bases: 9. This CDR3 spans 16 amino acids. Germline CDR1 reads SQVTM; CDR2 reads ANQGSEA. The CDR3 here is CSVEDRLAGYGDEQFF. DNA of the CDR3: TGCAGCGTTGAAGATCGACTAGCGGGATATGGCGATGAGCAGTTCTTC.

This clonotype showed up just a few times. The CDR3 loop is CASSFPGRGGVQYF. The CDR3, as DNA: TGTGCCAGCAGTTTCCCAGGCAGGGGCGGTGTGCAGTACTTC. The chain is built from TRBV28 and TRBJ2-5, with D possibly TRBD1 on 6 matching bases. The CDR3 contains 14 residues. V was clipped by 3 bases and J by 11 bases, with 19 bases between them. CDR1 and CDR2 from the germline V gene are MDHEN and SYDVKM. Complete variable domain (other parts from reference TRBV28 and TRBJ2-5): DVKVTQSSRYLVKRTGEKVFLECVQDMDHENMFWYRQDPGLGLRLIYFSYDVKMKEKGDIPEGYSVSREKKERFSLILESASTNQTSMYLCASSFPGRGGVQYFGPGTRLLVL.

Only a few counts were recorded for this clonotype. As DNA, the CDR3 is TGCGCCAGCAGCTTGGGTGAACTAGCGGGGGGTAGCACAGATACGCAGTATTTT. It yields the protein CASSLGELAGGSTDTQYF. The chain is built from TRBV5-1 and TRBJ2-3, with 12 positions matching TRBD2. The CDR3 totals 18 residues. The germline gives CDR1 SGHRS, CDR2 YFSETQ. J was trimmed by 0 bases and V by 0 bases; bases with no gene match: 5.

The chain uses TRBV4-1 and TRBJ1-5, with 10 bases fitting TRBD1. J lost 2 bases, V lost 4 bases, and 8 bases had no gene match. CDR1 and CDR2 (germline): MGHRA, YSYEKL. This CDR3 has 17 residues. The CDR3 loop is CASSPSGTGVGNQPQHF. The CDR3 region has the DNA TGCGCCAGCAGCCCATCTGGGACAGGGGTGGGCAATCAGCCCCAGCATTTT.

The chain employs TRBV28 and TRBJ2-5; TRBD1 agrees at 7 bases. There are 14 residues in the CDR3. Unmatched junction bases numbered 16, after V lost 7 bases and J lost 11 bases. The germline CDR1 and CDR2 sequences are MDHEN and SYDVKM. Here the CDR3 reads CASTEQGERGEQYF. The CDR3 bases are TGTGCCAGCACAGAGCAGGGGGAGAGAGGGGAGCAGTACTTC.

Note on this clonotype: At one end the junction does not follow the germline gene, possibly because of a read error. CDR3 in DNA: TGTGCCAGCAGCATGGGACATTCCCAAGAGGCCCAGTACTTC. As protein: CASSMGHSQEAQYF. The chain joins TRBV5-6 to TRBJ2-5; tentatively, D is TRBD1 (6 bases). This CDR3 is 14 amino acids long. Germline-derived CDR1 and CDR2 are SGHDT and YYEEEE.

In nucleotides, the CDR3 is TGCGCCAGCAGCCAAGTGGCGGCAGGGGGTCCCTACGAGCAGTACTTC. As protein: CASSQVAAGGPYEQYF. The genes are TRBV4-3 and TRBJ2-7; the match to TRBD1 covers 7 bases. Unmatched junction bases numbered 8, after V lost 1 base and J lost 2 bases. From germline, CDR1 is LGHNA and CDR2 YSLEER. This CDR3 region has 16 residues.

The CDR3 sequence: CASTPPGTRDTQYF. The CDR3 coding sequence is TGTGCCAGCACGCCCCCCGGGACGCGGGATACGCAGTATTTT. The chain uses TRBV3-1 and TRBJ2-3; D assignment may be TRBD1 or TRBD2 (5 bases each). V was trimmed by 7 bases and J by 6 bases, leaving 17 bases between them. This CDR3 has 14 amino acids. Germline values: CDR1 LGHDT, CDR2 YNNKEL (reference sequence).

DNA of the CDR3: TGTGCCAGCAGTGCAACCAGGGTGAGGGAGCAGTACGTC. This codes for CASSATRVREQYV. V usage is TRBV6-1 and J usage is TRBJ2-7; D is possibly TRBD1 (5 bases). Germline CDR1 is MNHNS and CDR2 is SASEGT. The V gene lost 4 bases and the J gene lost 7 bases, with 14 bases spanning the gap. The CDR3 consists of 13 residues.

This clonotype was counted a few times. The CDR3, as DNA: TGCGCCAGCAGCTTCCACTTGGAAGAGACCCAGTACTTC. It specifies CASSFHLEETQYF. V gene TRBV4-3 combines with J gene TRBJ2-5; unclear D gene. The CDR3 length is 13 residues. The germline gives CDR1 LGHNA, CDR2 YSLEER. The V end was cut by 5 bases, the J end by 3 bases, with 10 bases between.

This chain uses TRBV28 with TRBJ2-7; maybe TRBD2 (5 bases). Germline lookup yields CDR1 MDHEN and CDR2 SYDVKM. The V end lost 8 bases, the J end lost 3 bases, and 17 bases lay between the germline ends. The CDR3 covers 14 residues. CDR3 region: CASALWGVRYEQYF. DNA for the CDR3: TGTGCCAGCGCCCTGTGGGGAGTCCGCTACGAGCAGTACTTC.